The clone carrying this T cell receptor (beta chain) appeared a few times. The antigen is not known. The data belong to a study of T cells after yellow fever vaccination. One entry per CDR3 protein results from TCRdb running MiXCR on the 5' RACE reads. Of around 610,000 distinct CDR3 sequences listed, roughly 14% were seen once; the top ten hold over 12%. Trimming at V came to 2 bases and at J to 5 bases, leaving 6 bases not matched to a gene. The CDR3 length is 15 residues. Looked up from germline, CDR1 is MGHRA and CDR2 is YSYEKL. Study-level findings and limits: Weaker in magnitude, the secondary response showed a faster peak on day 5 versus 15.

The receptor comes from a man aged 30 to 39 who received the YFV17D yellow fever vaccine. The rearrangement links TRBV4-1 to TRBJ2-1, with 7 bases aligning to TRBD2. This material consisted of PBMCs, taken on the day of the yellow fever booster vaccination. The DNA for the CDR3 is TGCGCCAGCAGCCAAAGAGAGGGAGGGGACAATGAGCAGTTCTTC. Translating gives CASSQREGGDNEQFF.